These 32 T cell receptor beta chains were all obtained from the same sample, sequenced in a study of blood T cells in healthy people across ages. The authors ran a second PCR of roughly 6 to 12 cycles using a sample-barcoded 5' primer and a J-beta primer mix. TCRdb re-derived calls from the 5' RACE reads in MiXCR, one entry per CDR3 protein. The sample has fewer than 700,000 distinct CDR3 sequences; about 45% are singletons. The sequencing input was blood. The receptors come from a man older than 75 in good health.

The chain joins TRBV5-1 to TRBJ2-1, with a weak D call TRBD2 (6 bases). Germline CDR1 is SGHRS and CDR2 is YFSETQ. Trimming stripped 0 bases from V and 7 bases from J, with 11 bases between. The CDR3 runs 14 residues. The CDR3 sequence: CASSLELAGNEQFF. CDR3 nucleotides: TGCGCCAGCAGCTTGGAACTAGCTGGGAATGAGCAGTTCTTC. The full variable domain, its missing parts supplied by reference TRBV5-1 and TRBJ2-1, is KAGVTQTPRYLIKTRGQQVTLSCSPISGHRSVSWYQQTPGQGLQFLFEYFSETQRNKGNFPGRFSGRQFSNSRSEMNVSTLELGDSALYLCASSLELAGNEQFFGPGTRLTVL.

This clonotype occurred many times. The chain links TRBV7-2 to TRBJ2-4, with 7 bases fitting TRBD1. The ends lost 5 bases at V and 0 bases at J; junction bases unmatched: 10. Germline V gene lookup returns CDR1 SGHTA and CDR2 FQGNSA. The CDR3 covers 17 residues. CDR3 DNA sequence: TGTGCCAGCAGCGCGACGGACAGGACTCTAGCCAAAAACATTCAGTACTTC. Residues: CASSATDRTLAKNIQYF.

V is TRBV20-1 and J is TRBJ2-7; a possible D gene is TRBD2 (5 bases). The end of the DNA is better explained by TRBJ2-4, so the J call may be wrong. Germline values: CDR1 DFQATT, CDR2 SNEGSKA (reference sequence). The CDR3 length is 16 residues. CDR3 in DNA: TGCAGTGCTAGAGATCCTGCGAGGGCCTTAGTAAACATTCAGTACTTC. Translating it yields CSARDPARALVNIQYF.

The genes are TRBV12-3 or TRBV12-4 and TRBJ1-2, with D perhaps TRBD1 (6 bases). This CDR3 is 15 amino acids long. V shed 5 bases and J shed 3 bases, with 16 bases lying between them. CDR3 loop: CASSPRTGYDYGYTF. CDR3 sequence (DNA): TGTGCCAGCAGTCCCCGCACAGGGTATGACTATGGCTACACCTTC.

The rearrangement links TRBV29-1 to TRBJ2-3; 7 nucleotides agree with TRBD2. This CDR3 has 13 amino acids. Per germline, CDR1 SQVTM and CDR2 ANQGSEA. The CDR3 DNA reads TGCGCCGGAAACCTAGCGGGCACAGATACGCAGTATTTT. Residues: CAGNLAGTDTQYF.

The V and J genes are TRBV5-5 and TRBJ2-5, with D perhaps TRBD2 (6 bases). Germline CDR1 SGHKS, CDR2 YYEKEE (reference sequence). CDR3 length: 15 residues. V dropped 4 bases and J dropped 1 base, with 14 bases sitting between them. CDR3 bases: TGTGCCAGCAGCCAACCTCTAGCGTCCCAAGAGACCCAGTACTTC. Translated: CASSQPLASQETQYF.

CDR3 coding DNA: TGTGCCAGCAAGTGGGGGATGAACACTGAAGCTTTCTTT. Translating gives CASKWGMNTEAFF. The chain has TRBV6-2 or TRBV6-3 and TRBJ1-1; perhaps TRBD1 as D (5 bases). Trimming left V 7 bases short and J 0 bases short, with 9 bases between. There are 13 residues in the CDR3. Germline V gene data show CDR1 as MNHEY and CDR2 as SVGEGT.

This sequence joins TRBV6-2 or TRBV6-3 and TRBJ2-4; D unclear. The closer fit of TRBJ2-7 to the DNA end suggests the J call may be wrong. CDR3 length equals 15 residues. Germline V CDR1 and CDR2: MNHEY, SVGEGT. CDR3 coding DNA: TGTGCCAGCAGTCCTAATCCGGGCCCACCCTACGAGCAGTACTTC. It codes for CASSPNPGPPYEQYF.

The chain uses TRBV6-1 and TRBJ2-1, with 10 positions matching TRBD1. The CDR3 spans 19 residues. V gave up 8 bases and J gave up 0 bases; unmatched junction bases: 16. The germline V gene encodes CDR1 MNHNS and CDR2 SASEGT. The CDR3 bases are TGTGCCAGCCCCGAAGCTACCGGGACAGGGGTTAGCTCCTACAATGAGCAGTTCTTC. As protein: CASPEATGTGVSSYNEQFF.

The chain is built from TRBV29-1 and TRBJ2-1, with 9 bases lining up with TRBD2. Trimming took 3 bases from V and 7 from J; bases not matched to a gene: 1. Per germline, CDR1 SQVTM and CDR2 ANQGSEA. There are 12 residues in the CDR3. CDR3 in amino acids: CSVERGGNEQFF. The CDR3 nucleotides read TGCAGCGTTGAGCGGGGGGGGAATGAGCAGTTCTTC.

The genes are TRBV5-1 and TRBJ2-5; 7 bases fit TRBD1. The trim removed 4 bases at V and 4 bases at J, leaving 4 bases unmatched. The CDR3 runs 13 residues. CDR1 and CDR2 from the germline V gene are SGHRS and YFSETQ. CDR3 sequence reads: CASSADRPETQYF. In DNA form, the CDR3 reads TGCGCCAGCAGCGCGGACAGGCCAGAGACCCAGTACTTC. Full variable domain (rest looked up from reference TRBV5-1 and TRBJ2-5): KAGVTQTPRYLIKTRGQQVTLSCSPISGHRSVSWYQQTPGQGLQFLFEYFSETQRNKGNFPGRFSGRQFSNSRSEMNVSTLELGDSALYLCASSADRPETQYFGPGTRLLVL.

This clonotype was detected only a few times. The rearrangement joins TRBV15 to TRBJ1-2, with D possibly being TRBD1 (5 bases). Germline V gene data show CDR1 as LNHNV and CDR2 as YYDKDF (reference sequence). Trimming pared 0 bases from V and 8 bases from J, leaving 13 bases between. This CDR3 region has 14 residues. CDR3 bases: TGTGCCACCAGCAGAGATTTGGGGCAAAGGGGCTACACCTTC. Translation gives CATSRDLGQRGYTF.

This chain connects TRBV6-5 to TRBJ2-2; D is uncertain. The CDR3 loop spans 12 amino acids. V shed 7 bases and J shed 6 bases, with 9 bases lying between them. The germline V gene encodes CDR1 MNHEY and CDR2 SVGAGI. The CDR3 loop reads CASMGWAGELFF. CDR3 DNA sequence: TGTGCCAGCATGGGGTGGGCCGGGGAGCTGTTTTTT.

V usage is TRBV29-1 and J usage is TRBJ2-3; tentative D call: TRBD2 (5 bases). The CDR3 extends over 14 amino acids. Germline V gene lookup returns CDR1 SQVTM and CDR2 ANQGSEA. This CDR3 is CSVTDGIRGDTQYF. CDR3 DNA sequence: TGCAGTGTTACGGACGGGATCCGAGGAGATACGCAGTATTTT.

The rearrangement joins TRBV19 to TRBJ2-2, with TRBD2 matching 9 bases. Germline CDR1 reads LNHDA; CDR2 reads SQIVND (reference sequence). The junction had 11 bases not matched to a gene; V was cut back by 5 bases and J by 7 bases. The CDR3 length is 16 residues. CDR3 DNA sequence: TGTGCCAGTAGTTTCGGAGCTAGCGGGAAGAACGGGGAGCTGTTTTTT. Its protein product is CASSFGASGKNGELFF.

This clonotype was detected only a few times. J is TRBJ2-5 and V is TRBV27; the match to TRBD1 covers 7 bases. CDR1 and CDR2 (germline): MNHEY, SMNVEV (reference sequence). This CDR3 spans 16 amino acids. The trim removed 5 bases at V and 4 bases at J, leaving 13 bases unmatched. CDR3 in DNA: TGTGCCAGCAGTCCCTACAGGGGTCCCGGTGGAGAGACCCAGTACTTC. Translation: CASSPYRGPGGETQYF.

The chain uses TRBV20-1 and TRBJ2-1; unclear D gene. Germline loops: CDR1 DFQATT, CDR2 SNEGSKA (reference sequence). The length of the CDR3 is 13 residues. Trimming pared 1 base from V and 3 bases from J, leaving 7 bases between. This chain's CDR3 is CSARGLDYNEQFF. CDR3 nucleotides: TGCAGTGCTAGAGGCCTAGACTACAATGAGCAGTTCTTC.

The chain links TRBV29-1 to TRBJ2-7; TRBD2 aligns across 13 bases. The CDR3 runs 13 residues. Germline CDR1 is SQVTM and CDR2 is ANQGSEA. V lost 5 bases and J lost 5; bases outside the gene matches: 3. In DNA, the CDR3 is TGCAGCGTTCGACTAGCGGGAGGTCACGAGCAGTACTTC. Its protein product is CSVRLAGGHEQYF.

This clonotype was detected a few times. The chain recombines TRBV29-1 with TRBJ2-5; D not resolved. Deletions cut 4 bases from V and 3 bases from J, with 9 bases between. The germline V gene encodes CDR1 SQVTM and CDR2 ANQGSEA. The CDR3 loop spans 12 amino acids. CDR3 in amino acids: CSVVWGKETQYF. As DNA, the CDR3 is TGCAGCGTTGTCTGGGGAAAAGAGACCCAGTACTTC.

This clonotype was observed a single time. The chain carries TRBV28 and TRBJ1-1; D not certain. The CDR3 is made up of 16 amino acids. Trimming took off 5 bases at V and 3 bases at J, with 19 bases between the two ends. From germline, CDR1 is MDHEN and CDR2 SYDVKM. CDR3: CASSLRRWAGDTEAFF. For the CDR3, the DNA is TGTGCCAGCAGTCTCCGACGGTGGGCTGGAGACACTGAAGCTTTCTTT.

The chain is built from TRBV7-2 and TRBJ2-1; 10 nucleotides align to TRBD2. V lost 5 bases, J lost 3 bases, and 7 bases stayed unmatched. This CDR3 is 16 amino acids long. Germline assignment: CDR1 SGHTA and CDR2 FQGNSA. CDR3 nucleotides: TGTGCCAGCAGCGGCATACTAGCGGGGCGCTACAATGAGCAGTTCTTC. This codes for CASSGILAGRYNEQFF.

The chain employs TRBV9 and TRBJ2-1; 9 nucleotides match TRBD2. The junction had 9 bases not matched to a gene; V was cut back by 0 bases and J by 2 bases. The CDR3 runs to 18 residues. CDR1 is SGDLS and CDR2 is YYNGEE in the germline V gene. CDR3 nucleotide sequence: TGTGCCAGCAGCGTAGGCCCAGCGGGAGGTGTCGCCTACAATGAGCAGTTCTTC. It codes for CASSVGPAGGVAYNEQFF.

As for this clonotype: This sequence may be a read error, since a much larger clone differs from it by one base. This CDR3 is CASTKRGLSNQPRHF. CDR3 nucleotide sequence: TGTGCCAGCACCAAACGCGGATTAAGCAATCAGCCCCGGCATTTT. The V gene is TRBV6-6, the J gene TRBJ1-5; D not resolved. The germline V gene has CDR1 MNHNY and CDR2 SVGAGI (reference sequence). The CDR3 spans 15 residues.

This clonotype was observed many times. The CDR3 sequence is CASREGTDTQYF. For the CDR3, the DNA is TGTGCCAGCAGGGAAGGGACAGATACGCAGTATTTT. V is TRBV6-6 and J is TRBJ2-3; D is unclear. The V end lost 6 bases, the J end lost 3 bases, and 7 bases lay between the germline ends. The germline V gene has CDR1 MNHNY and CDR2 SVGAGI (reference sequence). This CDR3 has 12 residues.

The chain joins TRBV20-1 to TRBJ2-5; D may be TRBD1 (5 bases). V gave up 3 bases and J gave up 0 bases, with 11 bases separating them. The CDR3 contains 14 residues. The germline gives CDR1 DFQATT, CDR2 SNEGSKA (reference sequence). CDR3 sequence reads: CSARSRENQETQYF. The DNA of the CDR3 is TGCAGTGCTAGGAGCAGGGAAAACCAAGAGACCCAGTACTTC.

The genes are TRBV7-3 and TRBJ2-7, with no clear D. This CDR3 is built from 14 residues. Trimming cost V 7 bases and J 2 bases, with 15 bases left between them. Looked up from germline, CDR1 is SGHTA and CDR2 is FQGTGA. The CDR3 is CASILDQTPYEQYF. The CDR3 DNA sequence: TGTGCCAGCATTCTGGACCAAACCCCCTACGAGCAGTACTTC.

As regards this clonotype: This may be a read error, as it is one base from a much larger clone. The chain combines TRBV6-6 with TRBJ2-5; the D is unclear. The length of the CDR3 is 12 residues. Trimming removed 5 bases at V and 13 bases at J, with 17 bases between. Per germline, CDR1 MNHNY and CDR2 SVGAGI (reference sequence). DNA of the CDR3: TGTGCCAGCAGTAAGGACGAGAACATTCGGTACTTC. Translation: CASSKDENIRYF.

The chain employs TRBV10-3 and TRBJ1-2, with TRBD1 matching 9 bases. Germline CDR1 ENHRY, CDR2 SYGVKD. The length of the CDR3 is 15 residues. The V and J ends lost 4 bases and 8 bases, in that order; junction bases with no gene match: 11. The CDR3 sequence is CAISGVPGTGRGYTF. The CDR3 nucleotides read TGTGCCATCAGTGGAGTTCCCGGGACAGGGCGCGGCTACACCTTC.

This chain connects TRBV4-3 to TRBJ2-2, with no clear D. From germline, CDR1 is LGHNA and CDR2 YSLEER. V shed 0 bases and J shed 6 bases, with 8 bases lying between them. This CDR3 is 14 amino acids long. The CDR3 is CASSQDRWAGELFF. CDR3 nucleotides: TGCGCCAGCAGCCAAGATAGGTGGGCCGGGGAGCTGTTTTTT.

In DNA, the CDR3 is TGCAGTGCTAGAGATGGGACTAGCGGGGGAACAGATACGCAGTATTTT. Translating it yields CSARDGTSGGTDTQYF. This sequence joins TRBV20-1 and TRBJ2-3, with 14 positions matching TRBD2. Trimming cost V 0 bases and J 3 bases; bases outside gene matches: 2. This CDR3 region has 16 residues. CDR1 and CDR2 from the germline V gene are DFQATT and SNEGSKA (reference sequence).

The chain carries TRBV11-2 and TRBJ2-7, with TRBD1 identical over 9 bases. The V and J ends lost 5 bases and 3 bases, in that order; junction bases with no gene match: 5. Looked up from germline, CDR1 is SGHAT and CDR2 is FQNNGV. The CDR3 spans 14 residues. In DNA, the CDR3 is TGTGCCAGCAGCAGGGACAGGGACGGCTACGAGCAGTACTTC. Protein sequence: CASSRDRDGYEQYF.

V and J are TRBV10-3 and TRBJ2-1, with unresolved D. The CDR3 is 14 amino acids. The ends were cut back, 0 bases at V and 6 bases at J, with 9 bases in the middle. CDR1 and CDR2 from the germline V gene are ENHRY and SYGVKD. CDR3 sequence: CAISESLARNEQFF. CDR3 nucleotide sequence: TGTGCCATCAGTGAGTCGCTGGCCCGCAATGAGCAGTTCTTC.